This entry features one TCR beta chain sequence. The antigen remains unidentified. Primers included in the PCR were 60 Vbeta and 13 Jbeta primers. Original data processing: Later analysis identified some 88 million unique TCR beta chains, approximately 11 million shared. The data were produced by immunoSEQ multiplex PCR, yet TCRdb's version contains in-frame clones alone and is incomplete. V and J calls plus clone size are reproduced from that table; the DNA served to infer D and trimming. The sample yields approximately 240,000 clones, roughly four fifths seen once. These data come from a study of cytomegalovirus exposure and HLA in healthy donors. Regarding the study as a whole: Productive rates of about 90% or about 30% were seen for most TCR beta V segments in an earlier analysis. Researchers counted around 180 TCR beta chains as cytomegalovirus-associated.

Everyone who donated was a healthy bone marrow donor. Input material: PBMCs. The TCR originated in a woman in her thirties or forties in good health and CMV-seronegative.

The CDR3 DNA follows: TGTGCCAGCAGTTACTTCAGGGGGCAAGGGACTGAAGCTTTCTTT. It is translated as CASSYFRGQGTEAFF. This chain connects TRBV6-5 to TRBJ1-1; 8 bases are shared with TRBD1. V was pared by 1 base and J by 5 bases, with 6 bases of the junction left unmatched. CDR3 length equals 15 residues. Germline V gene lookup returns CDR1 MNHEY and CDR2 SVGAGI.